The 9 T cell receptor beta chains presented below share a single source sample, sequenced in a study of T cell repertoires in cytomegalovirus infection. Their antigens remain unidentified. TCRdb ran MiXCR on the reads and lists one entry per CDR3 protein. The sample lists approximately 110,000 distinct CDR3 sequences, 42% occurring once. Sequencing was performed on CD8+ T cells from cultured PBMCs, taken from culture after CMV antigen stimulation. The source is a human donor in good health (CMV status not recorded). Some clones in this sample may be carry-over from other donors' samples.

Only a few counts were recorded for this clonotype. The J gene is TRBJ2-3, the V gene TRBV7-3, with 13 positions matching TRBD2. Germline V gene sequence: CDR1 SGHTA, CDR2 FQGTGA. CDR3 size: 16 residues. The J segment lost 1 base and the V segment lost 3 bases, leaving 1 base of the junction unmatched. This CDR3 reads CASSFGLAGGTDTQYF. The CDR3 nucleotides are TGTGCCAGCAGCTTCGGACTAGCGGGGGGCACAGATACGCAGTATTTT. Using reference TRBV7-3 and TRBJ2-3 for the parts outside the CDR3, the full variable domain is GAGVSQTPSNKVTEKGKYVELRCDPISGHTALYWYRQSLGQGPEFLIYFQGTGAADDSGLPNDRFFAVRPEGSVSTLKIQRTERGDSAVYLCASSFGLAGGTDTQYFGPGTRLTVL.

The CDR3 nucleotides are TGTGCCAGCAGCTGGGTGGGGGAAAAACTGTTTTTT. This encodes CASSWVGEKLFF. The chain has TRBV7-2 and TRBJ1-4, with unresolved D. This CDR3 is built from 12 residues. V lost 4 bases to trimming and J lost 8 bases, with 8 bases between them. Germline V gives CDR1 SGHTA, CDR2 FQGNSA.

The chain joins TRBV7-9 to TRBJ2-1, with 7 positions matching TRBD1. Germline V gives CDR1 SEHNR, CDR2 FQNEAQ (reference sequence). This CDR3 spans 15 amino acids. Trimming removed 5 bases from V and 4 bases from J; junction bases left unmatched: 8. CDR3 nucleotides: TGTGCCAGCAGCGGAACCGGGACAGATTACAATGAGCAGTTCTTC. Translation: CASSGTGTDYNEQFF.

The chain couples TRBV11-2 to TRBJ2-3; tentatively, D is TRBD1 (5 bases). Germline V lookup: CDR1 SGHAT, CDR2 FQNNGV. The V end lost 5 bases, the J end lost 5 bases, and 17 bases lay between the germline ends. CDR3 size: 15 residues. CDR3 amino acids: CASSQVPQGRDTQYF. For the CDR3, the DNA is TGTGCCAGCAGCCAAGTCCCCCAGGGCCGAGATACGCAGTATTTT.

With regard to this clonotype: A much larger clone lies one base from this, so it may be a read error. V is TRBV6-4 and J is TRBJ1-5, with 7 bases identical to TRBD1. Per germline, CDR1 MRHNA and CDR2 SNTAGT. V shed 7 bases and J 2 bases; nucleotides not matched to a gene: 17. This CDR3 region has 18 residues. The CDR3 reads CASKDDRVGWVGNQPQHF. The CDR3 DNA reads TGTGCCAGCAAGGATGACAGGGTGGGCTGGGTCGGCAATCAGCCCCAGCATTTT.

The sample holds many counts of this clonotype. The genes are TRBV28 and TRBJ2-5; D possibly uses TRBD1 or TRBD2 (6 bases each). The CDR3 is made up of 18 amino acids. V gave up 5 bases and J gave up 5 bases, with 27 bases separating them. Germline loops: CDR1 MDHEN, CDR2 SYDVKM. CDR3 nucleotide sequence: TGTGCCAGCAGTCCCAAGGGGGGCTTGGTGGTGAGTGCGGAGACCCAGTACTTC. Protein sequence: CASSPKGGLVVSAETQYF. The entire variable domain, with the rest obtained from reference TRBV28 and TRBJ2-5, is as follows: DVKVTQSSRYLVKRTGEKVFLECVQDMDHENMFWYRQDPGLGLRLIYFSYDVKMKEKGDIPEGYSVSREKKERFSLILESASTNQTSMYLCASSPKGGLVVSAETQYFGPGTRLLVL.

V and J are TRBV27 and TRBJ2-1; D might be TRBD1 (6 bases). V lost 8 bases to trimming and J lost 7 bases, with 12 bases between them. The CDR3 has 12 residues. Per the germline V gene, CDR1 is MNHEY and CDR2 is SMNVEV (reference sequence). The CDR3 loop reads CASGVGANEQFF. In DNA, the CDR3 is TGTGCCAGCGGTGTGGGGGCGAATGAGCAGTTCTTC.

The genes are TRBV2 and TRBJ2-1, with D perhaps assigned TRBD1 or TRBD2 (6 bases each). This CDR3 is 15 amino acids long. Between the trimmed V and J ends, which lost 3 bases and 8 bases, there was a span of 17 bases. Looked up from germline, CDR1 is SNHLY and CDR2 is FYNNEI. CDR3 nucleotide sequence: TGTGCCAGCAGTGAGCAGGGGCCGGGAGCCTATGAGCAGTTCTTC. It codes for CASSEQGPGAYEQFF.

V is TRBV20-1 and J is TRBJ1-1, with D possibly being TRBD1 (6 bases). The CDR3 totals 16 residues. V was shortened by 0 bases and J by 0 bases, with 14 bases between the two germline ends. Germline values: CDR1 DFQATT, CDR2 SNEGSKA (reference sequence). This CDR3 reads CSARDLTRGMNTEAFF. For the CDR3, the DNA is TGCAGTGCTAGAGACCTAACCAGGGGAATGAACACTGAAGCTTTCTTT.